The rows below give T cell receptor beta chains drawn from one sample of a study of CD8 T cells in Susac syndrome. TCRdb passed the immunoSEQ multiplex PCR reads through MiXCR, listing each CDR3 protein once. Counted here are just over 300,000 distinct CDR3 sequences, under 95% occurring once; the ten biggest clones make up approximately 0.065%. The sequenced sample was CD4+ T cells from PBMCs. The receptors were sampled from a human donor with multiple sclerosis. The CDR3 runs from the conserved cysteine through the conserved F or W. The order of the fields is J gene, V gene, CDR3 protein.

J: TRBJ2-5; V: TRBV29-1; CDR3: CSVAQGAEETQYF
J: TRBJ2-7; V: TRBV19; CDR3: CASSIDLGLAAPYEQYF
J: TRBJ2-3; V: TRBV4-1; CDR3: CASSQEKAGASTDTQYF
J: TRBJ2-3; V: TRBV5-1; CDR3: CASSVGRQGIIDTQYF
J: TRBJ2-5; V: TRBV30; CDR3: CAWSDQGETQYF
J: TRBJ1-1; V: TRBV29-1; CDR3: CSVEGRLMNTEAFF
J: TRBJ2-7; V: TRBV29-1; CDR3: CSASLTVTEQYF
J: TRBJ2-3; V: TRBV6-2/TRBV6-3; CDR3: CASSFGTGGPPDTQYF
J: TRBJ2-3; V: TRBV30; CDR3: CAWTPSDTQYF
J: TRBJ2-1; V: TRBV6-1; CDR3: CASKGFGQDYNEQFF
J: TRBJ2-7; V: TRBV19; CDR3: CASSMASRGIGEQYF
J: TRBJ2-2; V: TRBV5-1; CDR3: CASSLVVSPPTGELFF
J: TRBJ2-5; V: TRBV5-4; CDR3: CASSPGEGTTTQYF
J: TRBJ1-1; V: TRBV9; CDR3: CASSVGSSAGNTEAFF
J: TRBJ2-7; V: TRBV7-9; CDR3: CASSFLGLAGEQYF
J: TRBJ2-6; V: TRBV11-2; CDR3: CASSRFGANVLTF
J: TRBJ2-2; V: TRBV5-6; CDR3: CASKRQGNTGELFF
J: TRBJ2-7; V: TRBV3-1; CDR3: CASSQGIAGASMQYF
J: TRBJ1-1; V: TRBV3-1; CDR3: CASSQKGVRTEAFF
J: TRBJ2-7; V: TRBV18; CDR3: CASSPSVSRDSYEQYF
J: TRBJ1-5; V: TRBV7-2; CDR3: CASSLVGRYNQPQHF
J: TRBJ2-5; V: TRBV11-2; CDR3: CASSPMSGKWETQYF
J: TRBJ2-1; V: TRBV5-1; CDR3: CASSLLSGKQFF
J: TRBJ1-2; V: TRBV29-1; CDR3: CSSSATNYGYTF
J: TRBJ2-2; V: TRBV5-1; CDR3: CASSSSAGETTGELFF
J: TRBJ1-3; V: TRBV6-6; CDR3: CASSPGRGSGNTIYF
J: TRBJ2-1; V: TRBV7-2; CDR3: CASSFGQNYNEQFF
J: TRBJ1-6; V: TRBV9; CDR3: CASSLRQGYNSPLHF
J: TRBJ2-2; V: TRBV6-1; CDR3: CASSARLAGGLDTGELFF
J: TRBJ1-4; V: TRBV19; CDR3: CASSIFAGNNEKLFF
J: TRBJ2-2; V: TRBV5-1; CDR3: CASSRDGGTSPGELFF
J: TRBJ1-1; V: TRBV5-1; CDR3: CASSLEGGRPNTEAFF
J: TRBJ2-1; V: TRBV4-2; CDR3: CASSQEEGARGREQFF
J: TRBJ2-7; V: TRBV6-6; CDR3: CASSYSNPSEQYF
J: TRBJ2-7; V: TRBV12-3/TRBV12-4; CDR3: CASSPRDEQYF
J: TRBJ2-1; V: TRBV20-1; CDR3: CSASALTGHEQFF
J: TRBJ2-1; V: TRBV6-6; CDR3: CASSYGLAGGAREQFF
J: TRBJ2-1; V: TRBV20-1; CDR3: CSASLPGQGGRINEQFF
J: TRBJ2-1; V: TRBV7-9; CDR3: CASSLGTSGFYNEQFF
J: TRBJ2-3; V: TRBV11-2; CDR3: CASSGVTDTQYF
J: TRBJ2-1; V: TRBV5-1; CDR3: CASSLPGQGYNEQFF
J: TRBJ1-5; V: TRBV5-1; CDR3: CASRFRSRGSIQPQHF
J: TRBJ2-7; V: TRBV30; CDR3: CAWGGTADEQYF
J: TRBJ2-7; V: TRBV18; CDR3: CASSPSLEAIYEQYF
J: TRBJ1-1; V: TRBV7-2; CDR3: CASSPDRIMNTEAFF